The 15 T cell receptor beta chains given below trace back to one sample, sequenced in a study of early T cells in non-severe SARS-CoV-2 infection. MiXCR, run by TCRdb on the 5' RACE reads, gives a single entry per CDR3 protein. This table holds 55,000 to 70,000 distinct CDR3 sequences, 9% to 15% found once. Sequencing was carried out using whole blood. These receptor sequences come from an adult who was a healthcare worker with PCR-confirmed SARS-CoV-2 infection or an uninfected control (not recorded which).

This clonotype has ten or more counts. V gene TRBV18 combines with J gene TRBJ2-6, with D possibly TRBD1 on 5 matching bases. CDR1 and CDR2 (germline): KGHSH, LQKENI. The V gene lost 6 bases and the J gene lost 0 bases, with 9 bases spanning the gap. The CDR3 is 15 residues long. The CDR3 DNA reads TGTGCCAGCTCGCCGACAGTCTCTGGGGCCAACGTCCTGACTTTC. Translating gives CASSPTVSGANVLTF.

The V call is TRBV20-1, the J call TRBJ2-7, with 7 nucleotides matching TRBD2. V dropped 5 bases and J dropped 2; count of bases not matched to a gene: 12. This CDR3 comprises 15 residues. The germline gives CDR1 DFQATT, CDR2 SNEGSKA (reference sequence). The CDR3 region has the DNA TGCAGTGCTGCCCCCCCCGGGAGGAAGACCTACGAGCAGTACTTC. Residues: CSAAPPGRKTYEQYF.

This clonotype was counted many times. This sequence joins TRBV5-1 and TRBJ2-7; 8 nucleotides agree with TRBD1. V lost 4 bases and J lost 3; bases outside the gene matches: 6. CDR1 and CDR2 (germline): SGHRS, YFSETQ. This CDR3 has 14 amino acids. CDR3 protein: CASSMRQGLYEQYF. The CDR3 DNA reads TGCGCCAGCAGCATGCGACAGGGGCTCTACGAGCAGTACTTC.

This clonotype was detected a few times. This chain links TRBV25-1 with TRBJ2-7; no clear D gene. Germline values: CDR1 MGHDK, CDR2 SYGVNS. The germline V and J ends were trimmed by 6 bases and 2 bases, with 11 bases remaining between them. The CDR3 is 13 amino acids. In DNA, the CDR3 is TGTGCCAGCAGCCGAACACCCACCTACGAGCAGTACTTC. Translating gives CASSRTPTYEQYF.

Remarks on this clonotype: The junction and the germline gene differ at one end; a read error may be behind it. V usage is TRBV7-7 and J usage is TRBJ2-1; 8 positions agree with TRBD2. This CDR3 region has 14 residues. Germline-derived CDR1 and CDR2 are SSHAT and FNYEAQ (reference sequence). CDR3 sequence: CASSRGGKYNEQFF. Here the CDR3 DNA reads TGTGCTAGCAGCCGGGGGGGGAAATACAATGAGCAGTTCTTC.

This clonotype was detected ten times or more. The chain carries TRBV4-3 and TRBJ2-3, with no clear D. The germline CDR1 and CDR2 sequences are LGHNA and YSLEER. Trimming removed 4 bases at V and 9 bases at J, with 14 bases between. The CDR3 is 13 residues long. CDR3 bases: TGCGCCAGCAGCCTCTCACTGGATAAGACGCAGTATTTT. Its protein is CASSLSLDKTQYF.

In its sample, this clonotype was seen a few times. This chain connects TRBV19 to TRBJ1-2; D unresolved. The CDR3 consists of 12 residues. V lost 6 bases, J lost 8 bases, and 13 bases lay in between. CDR1 and CDR2 from the germline V gene are LNHDA and SQIVND (reference sequence). CDR3 sequence: CASRDLGRGYTF. The CDR3 DNA reads as TGTGCCAGTAGGGACCTCGGGCGCGGCTACACCTTC. Filled out from reference TRBV19 and TRBJ1-2, the complete variable domain reads DGGITQSPKYLFRKEGQNVTLSCEQNLNHDAMYWYRQDPGQGLRLIYYSQIVNDFQKGDIAEGYSVSREKKESFPLTVTSAQKNPTAFYLCASRDLGRGYTFGSGTRLTVV.

This clonotype was counted between two and nine times. The chain has TRBV7-2 and TRBJ1-3; D gene uncertain. Germline values: CDR1 SGHTA, CDR2 FQGNSA. V lost 7 bases, J lost 0 bases, and 16 bases lay in between. This CDR3 contains 16 residues. The CDR3 loop reads CASTSKTRISGNTIYF. DNA of the CDR3: TGTGCCAGCACCTCTAAAACACGAATCTCTGGAAACACCATATATTTT.

The chain uses TRBV20-1 and TRBJ1-2; D is ambiguous. This CDR3 has 14 residues. Germline lookup yields CDR1 DFQATT and CDR2 SNEGSKA (reference sequence). Trimming took 1 base from V and 4 from J, leaving 13 bases between them. This CDR3 reads CSARASRTVYGYTF. In nucleotides, the CDR3 is TGCAGTGCTAGAGCTAGTCGTACAGTCTATGGCTACACCTTC.

The chain has TRBV5-6 and TRBJ2-5; D unresolved. Germline V lookup: CDR1 SGHDT, CDR2 YYEEEE. This CDR3 is built from 11 residues. V was pared by 2 bases and J by 10 bases, with 9 bases between. CDR3 region: CASSFTDDQYF. CDR3 nucleotide sequence: TGTGCCAGCAGCTTCACAGACGACCAGTACTTC.

The table lists this clonotype with many counts. The genes are TRBV11-3 and TRBJ2-1; D possibly matches TRBD1 or TRBD2 (5 bases each). Germline CDR1 is SGHNT and CDR2 is YENEEA. Trimming removed 6 bases from V and 9 bases from J, with 15 bases in between. The CDR3 is made up of 13 amino acids. CDR3 region: CASSRDRVGEQFF. The CDR3 DNA is TGTGCCAGCAGTCGGGACCGGGTAGGTGAGCAGTTCTTC.

This clonotype was picked up many times. The V and J genes are TRBV7-9 and TRBJ1-3; D remains ambiguous. Trimming shortened V by 1 base and J by 0 bases, and 7 bases separated the two germline ends. The germline gives CDR1 SEHNR, CDR2 FQNEAQ (reference sequence). This CDR3 has 15 residues. CDR3 in DNA: TGTGCCAGCAGCTTAGGGGGTACCTCTGGAAACACCATATATTTT. Translating it yields CASSLGGTSGNTIYF.

This clonotype has just a few counts. V and J are TRBV25-1 and TRBJ1-4; D is possibly TRBD1 (5 bases). CDR1 MGHDK and CDR2 SYGVNS come from the germline V gene. V was clipped by 8 bases and J by 6 bases, with 19 bases between them. The CDR3 covers 15 residues. CDR3 region: CASGGLWTTDEKLFF. Written as DNA, the CDR3 is TGTGCCAGCGGGGGTTTGTGGACAACCGATGAAAAACTGTTTTTT.

This clonotype appeared many times. V and J are TRBV6-5 and TRBJ2-1; D is perhaps TRBD2 (6 bases). The germline V gene has CDR1 MNHEY and CDR2 SVGAGI. This CDR3 spans 16 amino acids. The V end lost 3 bases, the J end lost 6 bases, and 18 bases lay between the germline ends. In DNA form, the CDR3 reads TGTGCCAGCAGTTATGGGACTGGGTTTATCGTCAATGAGCAGTTCTTC. Amino acids: CASSYGTGFIVNEQFF.

The chain is built from TRBV7-9 and TRBJ1-5; TRBD1 matches 10 bases. The CDR3 contains 17 residues. V was clipped by 0 bases and J by 6 bases; unmatched bases: 8. Per the germline V gene, CDR1 is SEHNR and CDR2 is FQNEAQ (reference sequence). The CDR3 region has the DNA TGTGCCAGCAGCTTAGCCTTGACAGGGGGCGCGACTCAGCCCCAGCATTTT. Translation: CASSLALTGGATQPQHF.